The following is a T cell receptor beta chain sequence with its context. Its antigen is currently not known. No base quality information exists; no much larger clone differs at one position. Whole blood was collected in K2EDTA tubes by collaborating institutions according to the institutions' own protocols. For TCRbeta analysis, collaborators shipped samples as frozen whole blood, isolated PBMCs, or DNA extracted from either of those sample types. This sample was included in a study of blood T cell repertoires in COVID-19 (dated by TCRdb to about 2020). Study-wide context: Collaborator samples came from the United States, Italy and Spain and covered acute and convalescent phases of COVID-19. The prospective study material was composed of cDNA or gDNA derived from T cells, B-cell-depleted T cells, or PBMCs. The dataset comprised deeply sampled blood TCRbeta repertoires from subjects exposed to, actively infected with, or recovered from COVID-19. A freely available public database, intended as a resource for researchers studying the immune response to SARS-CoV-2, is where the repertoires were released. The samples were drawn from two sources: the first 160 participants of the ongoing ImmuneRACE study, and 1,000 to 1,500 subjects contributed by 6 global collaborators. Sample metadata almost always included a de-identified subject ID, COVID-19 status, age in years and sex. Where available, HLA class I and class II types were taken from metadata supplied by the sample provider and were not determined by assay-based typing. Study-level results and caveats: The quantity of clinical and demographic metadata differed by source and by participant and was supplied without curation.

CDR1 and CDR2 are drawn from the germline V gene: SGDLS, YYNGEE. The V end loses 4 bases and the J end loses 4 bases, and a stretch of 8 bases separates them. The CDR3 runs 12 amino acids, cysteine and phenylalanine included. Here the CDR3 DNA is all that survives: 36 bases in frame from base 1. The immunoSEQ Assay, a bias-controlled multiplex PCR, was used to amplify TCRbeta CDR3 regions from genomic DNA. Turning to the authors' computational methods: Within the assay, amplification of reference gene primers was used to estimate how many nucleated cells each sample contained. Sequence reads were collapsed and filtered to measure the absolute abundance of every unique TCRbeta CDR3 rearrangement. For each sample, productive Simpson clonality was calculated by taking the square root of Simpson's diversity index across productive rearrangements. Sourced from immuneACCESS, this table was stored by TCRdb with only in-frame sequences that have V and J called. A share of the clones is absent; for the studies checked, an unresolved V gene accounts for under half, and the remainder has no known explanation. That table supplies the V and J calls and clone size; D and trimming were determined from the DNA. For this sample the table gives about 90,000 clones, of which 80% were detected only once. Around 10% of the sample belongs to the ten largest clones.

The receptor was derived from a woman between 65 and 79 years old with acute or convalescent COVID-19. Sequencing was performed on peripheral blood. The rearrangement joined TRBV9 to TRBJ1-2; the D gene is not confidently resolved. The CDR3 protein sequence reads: CASSSQSYGYTF. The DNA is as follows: TGTGCCAGCAGCTCCCAGTCCTATGGCTACACCTTC.